The source of this T cell receptor beta chain is a study of cytomegalovirus exposure and HLA in healthy donors. PCR amplification relied on 60 Vbeta primers (plus 13 Jbeta primers). Here immunoSEQ multiplex PCR was the method, and the copy in TCRdb shows in-frame clones only, minus some. The sample shows 200,000 or so clones, about 81% of them seen only once. Points from the study as a whole: There were over 150 TCR beta chains listed as cytomegalovirus-associated.

A note on this clone: Its antigen is as yet unknown.

This receptor was obtained from a woman aged 40 to 49 in good health and CMV-seronegative. The sample taken for sequencing was PBMCs.

CDR3 sequence reads: CASSRPGSGGELFF. CDR3 nucleotides: TGTGCCAGCAGCCGCCCTGGTAGCGGCGGGGAGCTGTTTTTT. The J gene is TRBJ2-2, the V gene TRBV7-8; possible D gene TRBD2, 6 bases. From germline, CDR1 is SGHVS and CDR2 FQNEAQ. The CDR3 extends over 14 amino acids. Trimming pared 5 bases from V and 7 bases from J, leaving 14 bases between.